Below are 27 T cell receptor beta chains sequenced from a single sample in a study of blood T cell repertoires in COVID-19. The table came from immunoSEQ multiplex PCR; TCRdb's copy has only in-frame clones and leaves some out. The table has some 130,000 clones, about 88% seen once. The sequenced sample was peripheral blood. The receptors come from a man in his fifties with active COVID-19.

The chain combines TRBV5-1 with TRBJ1-4; D gene unclear. The CDR3 contains 14 residues. The germline V gene has CDR1 SGHRS and CDR2 YFSETQ. Trimming shortened V by 4 bases and J by 8 bases, and 15 bases separated the two germline ends. This chain's CDR3 is CASSLAGVGEKLFF. As DNA, the CDR3 is TGCGCCAGCAGCCTCGCCGGGGTGGGGGAAAAACTGTTTTTT.

V and J are TRBV3-1 (or the pseudogene TRBV3-2) and TRBJ2-1; maybe TRBD2 (7 bases). Deletions cut 2 bases from V and 0 bases from J, with 14 bases between. Looked up from germline, CDR1 is LGHDT and CDR2 is YNNKEL (reference sequence). This CDR3 region has 17 residues. CDR3 sequence (DNA): TGTGCCAGCAGCCAACTGGGGGGGCGGGGCTCCTACAATGAGCAGTTCTTC. Amino acid sequence: CASSQLGGRGSYNEQFF.

The chain employs TRBV19 and TRBJ2-5; D not certain. Trimming cost V 1 base and J 1 base, with 7 bases left between them. The CDR3 loop spans 14 amino acids. Germline CDR1 and CDR2: LNHDA and SQIVND (reference sequence). DNA of the CDR3: TGTGCCAGTAGTATAGGTAACGGCCAAGAGACCCAGTACTTC. Its protein product is CASSIGNGQETQYF.

This clone was seen once. The rearrangement joins TRBV5-5 to TRBJ2-1; 9 bases are shared with TRBD2. Germline lookup yields CDR1 SGHKS and CDR2 YYEKEE (reference sequence). CDR3 length equals 15 residues. V was pared by 0 bases and J by 2 bases, with 0 bases of the junction left unmatched. CDR3 nucleotide sequence: TGTGCCAGCAGCTTGGGACTAGCGGCCTACAATGAGCAGTTCTTC. Protein product: CASSLGLAAYNEQFF.

The V and J genes are TRBV27 and TRBJ1-2; 7 nucleotides match TRBD1. CDR3 length: 14 residues. Germline values: CDR1 MNHEY, CDR2 SMNVEV (reference sequence). The junction had 6 bases not matched to a gene; V was cut back by 3 bases and J by 5 bases. Here the CDR3 DNA reads TGTGCCAGCAGTTTTGCAGGGACAGAGTATGGCTACACCTTC. Its translation: CASSFAGTEYGYTF.

The genes are TRBV9 and TRBJ2-2, with D possibly matching TRBD1 (6 bases). Germline CDR1 is SGDLS and CDR2 is YYNGEE. V was cut by 4 bases and J by 7 bases, with 14 bases left in between. CDR3 length: 14 residues. CDR3 sequence (DNA): TGTGCCAGCAGCACCCTACAGGGCCGCGGGGAGCTGTTTTTT. Protein product: CASSTLQGRGELFF.

The chain has TRBV11-3 and TRBJ2-7, with unresolved D. Germline values: CDR1 SGHNT, CDR2 YENEEA. CDR3 length equals 12 residues. The V and J ends lost 8 bases and 1 base respectively, with 9 bases between them. CDR3 sequence (DNA): TGTGCCAGCGGAGAAAATTCCTACGAGCAGTACGTC. Protein: CASGENSYEQYV.

The V and J genes are TRBV7-8 and TRBJ2-4; D not certain. V lost 4 bases, J lost 0 bases, and 16 bases lay in between. Germline V gives CDR1 SGHVS, CDR2 FQNEAQ. The CDR3 covers 17 residues. CDR3 nucleotide sequence: TGTGCCAGCAGCTCATTACGCCCAGGTCTAGCCAAAAACATTCAGTACTTC. Translating gives CASSSLRPGLAKNIQYF.

This rearrangement joins TRBV11-2 to TRBJ2-7; the D gene is possibly TRBD2 (5 bases). V lost 3 bases, J lost 4 bases, and 13 bases lay in between. The CDR3 sequence is 14 residues long. CDR1 is SGHAT and CDR2 is FQNNGV in the germline V gene. The CDR3 DNA reads as TGTGCCAGCAGCTTCGCGGGCGCATTATACGAGCAGTACGTC. It codes for CASSFAGALYEQYV.

The CDR3 protein is CASSPRGQVGANVLTF. The CDR3 DNA sequence: TGTGCCAGCAGCCCTAGAGGACAGGTGGGGGCCAACGTCCTGACTTTC. The V and J genes are TRBV9 and TRBJ2-6; TRBD1 agrees at 7 bases. V trimming: 4 bases; J trimming: 4 bases; junction bases outside the gene matches: 8. Looked up from germline, CDR1 is SGDLS and CDR2 is YYNGEE. CDR3 length: 16 residues.

The chain has TRBV2 and TRBJ2-5; 10 positions agree with TRBD2. After removal of 8 bases from V and 4 bases from J, the junction contained 10 bases not matched to a gene. In germline, CDR1 is SNHLY, CDR2 FYNNEI. CDR3 length equals 15 residues. The CDR3 region is CASFASSGGRETQYF. The CDR3 bases are TGTGCCAGCTTCGCGTCTAGCGGGGGTCGAGAGACCCAGTACTTC.

V and J are TRBV7-6 and TRBJ1-6, with D tentatively TRBD1 (6 bases). This CDR3 is 15 amino acids long. Looked up from germline, CDR1 is SGHVS and CDR2 is FNYEAQ. V was trimmed by 3 bases and J by 10 bases, leaving 16 bases between them. The CDR3: CASSLDSGQWSPLHF. The DNA of the CDR3 is TGTGCCAGCAGCTTGGACAGCGGCCAGTGGTCACCCCTCCACTTT. The full variable domain, rest sourced from reference TRBV7-6 and TRBJ1-6, is GAGVSQSPRYKVTKRGQDVALRCDPISGHVSLYWYRQALGQGPEFLTYFNYEAQQDKSGLPNDRFSAERPEGSISTLTIQRTEQRDSAMYRCASSLDSGQWSPLHFGNGTRLTVT.

The rearrangement links TRBV6-5 to TRBJ1-1; no definite D call. The germline gives CDR1 MNHEY, CDR2 SVGAGI. Trimming cost V 8 bases and J 4 bases, with 17 bases left between them. This CDR3 is built from 14 residues. The CDR3 DNA is TGTGCCAGCCGCCTCCGGGGTGGTTTCACTGAAGCTTTCTTT. This sequence encodes CASRLRGGFTEAFF.

The V call is TRBV19, the J call TRBJ1-2; 7 bases line up with TRBD1. This CDR3 is 16 amino acids long. Germline loops: CDR1 LNHDA, CDR2 SQIVND (reference sequence). V gave up 1 base and J gave up 1 base; unmatched junction bases: 6. The CDR3 loop is CASSIGQGSVNYGYTF. The CDR3, as DNA: TGTGCCAGTAGTATAGGACAGGGTTCCGTTAACTATGGCTACACCTTC.

V and J are TRBV9 and TRBJ1-3; 11 nucleotides agree with TRBD1. The ends lost 0 bases at V and 7 bases at J; junction bases unmatched: 3. This CDR3 comprises 15 residues. Germline CDR1 reads SGDLS; CDR2 reads YYNGEE. The CDR3 loop reads CASSVGTGGFNTIYF. The CDR3 DNA reads TGTGCCAGCAGCGTAGGGACAGGGGGCTTCAACACCATATATTTT.

V usage is TRBV11-2 and J usage is TRBJ2-3; 10 bases are shared with TRBD2. Germline assignment: CDR1 SGHAT and CDR2 FQNNGV. The CDR3 has 15 residues. J gave up 4 bases and V 6 bases, and 7 bases lay outside the gene matches. The CDR3, as DNA: TGTGCCAGCAGTCTAACTAGCGGGGTAGCAGATACGCAGTATTTT. It is translated as CASSLTSGVADTQYF.

The chain combines TRBV5-5 with TRBJ2-7; 7 nucleotides line up with TRBD1. V shed 3 bases and J 4 bases; nucleotides not matched to a gene: 7. The CDR3 runs 14 residues. The germline V gene encodes CDR1 SGHKS and CDR2 YYEKEE (reference sequence). The CDR3 sequence is CASSYDRETYEQYF. The DNA for the CDR3 is TGTGCCAGCAGCTACGACAGGGAAACGTACGAGCAGTACTTC. Full variable domain (missing parts from reference TRBV5-5 and TRBJ2-7): DAGVTQSPTHLIKTRGQQVTLRCSPISGHKSVSWYQQVLGQGPQFIFQYYEKEERGRGNFPDRFSARQFPNYSSELNVNALLLGDSALYLCASSYDRETYEQYFGPGTRLTVT.

This chain connects TRBV19 to TRBJ1-2; a weak D match, TRBD1 (5 bases). From germline, CDR1 is LNHDA and CDR2 SQIVND (reference sequence). With 6 bases removed from V and 4 bases from J, the gap between germline ends came to 18 bases. The CDR3 covers 15 residues. The CDR3 region is CASRRGVGGSYGYTF. CDR3 coding DNA: TGTGCCAGTAGACGCGGCGTCGGGGGGAGCTATGGCTACACCTTC.

The chain has TRBV3-1 (or the pseudogene TRBV3-2) and TRBJ2-5; TRBD2 agrees at 8 bases. The germline gives CDR1 LGHDT, CDR2 YNNKEL (reference sequence). V lost 0 bases, J lost 0 bases, and 15 bases stayed unmatched. The CDR3 length is 20 residues. CDR3 sequence reads: CASSQESRLAIGAYQETQYF. The DNA for the CDR3 is TGTGCCAGCAGCCAAGAGTCCCGACTAGCGATCGGGGCATACCAAGAGACCCAGTACTTC.

This clone was seen a single time. The chain uses TRBV14 and TRBJ2-4, with D possibly TRBD2 on 6 matching bases. Trimming cost V 4 bases and J 7 bases, with 8 bases left between them. There are 12 residues in the CDR3. Germline assignment: CDR1 SGHDN and CDR2 FVKESK. The CDR3 spells CASSPGLNIQYF. CDR3 bases: TGTGCCAGCAGCCCGGGACTGAACATTCAGTACTTC.

This clone was detected a few times. The CDR3 DNA follows: TGTGCCAGCAGTTTTATAGCGGGTGTAGCCAAAAACATTCAGTACTTC. It encodes CASSFIAGVAKNIQYF. The chain carries TRBV27 and TRBJ2-4; TRBD2 agrees at 7 bases. Germline CDR1 reads MNHEY; CDR2 reads SMNVEV (reference sequence). The CDR3 length is 16 residues. Unmatched junction bases numbered 5, after V lost 3 bases and J lost 0 bases.

The CDR3 sequence: CASSLRASGRRDEQFF. CDR3 bases: TGTGCCAGCAGTTTACGCGCTAGCGGGAGACGGGATGAGCAGTTCTTC. The chain carries TRBV27 and TRBJ2-1; 10 bases agree with TRBD2. The V gene's germline CDR1 is MNHEY and CDR2 SMNVEV (reference sequence). Trimming cost V 2 bases and J 8 bases; bases outside gene matches: 9. This CDR3 has 16 residues.

In nucleotides, the CDR3 is TGCGCCAGCAAGTTGCAGCTAGCGAGGAACACCGGGGAGCTGTTTTTT. It yields the protein CASKLQLARNTGELFF. The chain couples TRBV5-1 to TRBJ2-2, with a weak D call TRBD2 (6 bases). This CDR3 comprises 16 residues. Trimming removed 6 bases from V and 1 base from J, with 16 bases in between. The germline gives CDR1 SGHRS, CDR2 YFSETQ.

The chain is built from TRBV6-2 or TRBV6-3 and TRBJ1-2, with D possibly matching TRBD1 (5 bases). CDR1 MNHEY and CDR2 SVGEGT come from the germline V gene. V lost 10 bases, J lost 5 bases, and 29 bases lay in between. CDR3 length: 17 amino acids. CDR3 coding DNA: TGTGCCACCACCCCGTCGGGGGACCTAGTCCGGCGGTATGGCTACACCTTC. Its translation: CATTPSGDLVRRYGYTF.

This chain connects TRBV2 to TRBJ1-1; a possible D gene is TRBD1 (5 bases). Per the germline V gene, CDR1 is SNHLY and CDR2 is FYNNEI. The V gene lost 7 bases and the J gene lost 11 bases, with 29 bases spanning the gap. The CDR3 covers 16 residues. The CDR3 region has the DNA TGTGCCAGCAAAGAGGGACTGGCTGGGGTGGGTCTGCTCGCTTTCTTT. This codes for CASKEGLAGVGLLAFF.

V gene TRBV5-4 combines with J gene TRBJ2-7; a weak D match, TRBD2 (5 bases). Trimming took 3 bases from V and 2 from J, leaving 12 bases between them. Germline values: CDR1 SGHNT, CDR2 YYREEE (reference sequence). The CDR3 runs to 14 residues. The CDR3 sequence: CASSSGSSTYEQYV. CDR3 nucleotide sequence: TGTGCCAGCAGCTCGGGATCCAGCACCTACGAGCAGTACGTC.

This chain joins TRBV5-6 and TRBJ1-3, with D possibly TRBD1 on 6 matching bases. Germline V gene sequence: CDR1 SGHDT, CDR2 YYEEEE. The CDR3 runs to 16 residues. The V gene lost 4 bases and the J gene lost 2 bases, with 16 bases spanning the gap. As DNA, the CDR3 is TGTGCCAGCAGCGCGCCGGGACAAACGCCTGGAAACACCATATATTTT. Translation: CASSAPGQTPGNTIYF.